The entry below gives a single T cell receptor beta chain sequence along with its context. No antigen is known for it. Described treatment: roughly 20 received Ad26.COV2.S at low or high dose, single or two shots; about 5 received placebo; per-sample allocation not given. Following the first vaccine or placebo injection, samples were taken on day 63. TCRdb's copy holds only in-frame clones and misses some; the assay was immunoSEQ multiplex PCR. Of some 520,000 clones listed, around 88% are singletons. This sample stems from a study of Ad26.COV2.S vaccination and SARS-CoV-2 variants. Looking at the study overall: In the COV1001 trial, the donor was in the Ad26.COV2.S arm. Into the muscle, Ad26.COV2.S was dosed once or twice, 56 days apart.

Study-level findings and limits: Placebo recipients showed lower spike-specific TCR breadth than vaccinees. Substantial breadth was reported for post-vaccination spike-specific CD8+ and CD4+ T cells.

Germline-derived CDR1 and CDR2 are SGHNT and YYREEE (reference sequence). Trimming removed 4 bases from V and 3 bases from J; junction bases left unmatched: 4. The CDR3 is 14 amino acids. The source is a person aged 18-60 years who received the Ad26.COV2.S COVID-19 vaccine or a placebo. The sequenced sample was peripheral blood, obtained in a trial of Ad26.COV2.S vaccine versus placebo. The chain combines TRBV5-4 with TRBJ2-1; 7 nucleotides match TRBD2. CDR3 residues: CASSPGGGYNEQFF. DNA for the CDR3: TGTGCCAGCAGCCCGGGCGGGGGCTACAATGAGCAGTTCTTC.